The rows below give T cell receptor beta chains drawn from one sample of a study of technical replicates of blood from a handful of donors. Profiled with immunoSEQ multiplex PCR; TCRdb holds only in-frame clones, not every one. The sample lists roughly 64,000 clones, around 88% occurring once. The sequencing sample was made of PBMCs. The receptors stem from a human donor in good health. Some clones in this sample may be carry-over from other donors' samples. Each CDR3 is given with its conserved first and last residue. The D gene is left open where the match is weak. Some rows mark clone size as missing; the rest say once, few, many or name a class of expanded clone.

v_gene	j_gene	d_gene	abundance	CDR3aa	CDR3nt
TRBV6-5	TRBJ1-1	NA	few	CASRADSPNTEAFF	TGTGCCAGCAGGGCTGACAGCCCGAACACTGAAGCTTTCTTT
TRBV7-9	TRBJ1-3	NA	NA	CASSQNQRLENTIYF	TGTGCCAGCAGCCAAAACCAGAGACTAGAAAACACCATATATTTT
TRBV4-3	TRBJ2-7	TRBD2	NA	CASSQDIAGGAYEQYF	TGCGCCAGCAGCCAAGATATAGCGGGAGGGGCCTACGAGCAGTACTTC
TRBV30	TRBJ1-2	NA	NA	CAWIPRGQGPNYGYTF	TGTGCCTGGATCCCAAGAGGTCAGGGGCCGAACTATGGCTACACCTTC
TRBV6-1	TRBJ1-5	TRBD1	once	CASRGQGAVNQPQHF	TGTGCCAGCAGGGGACAGGGGGCGGTCAATCAGCCCCAGCATTTT
TRBV6-6	TRBJ2-3	TRBD1	NA	CASSTTWQGGTDTQYF	TGTGCCAGCAGTACTACCTGGCAGGGGGGCACAGATACGCAGTATTTT
TRBV6-4	TRBJ2-3	NA	NA	CASSDTSGGQDTQYF	TGTGCCAGCAGTGACACAAGCGGTGGACAGGATACGCAGTATTTT
TRBV18	TRBJ1-1	NA	NA	CASSLQGFGNTEAFF	TGTGCCAGCTCACTTCAGGGTTTCGGGAACACTGAAGCTTTCTTT
TRBV11-2	TRBJ1-6	NA	NA	CASSLESWSSYNSPLHF	TGTGCCAGCAGCTTAGAGTCGTGGAGCTCCTATAATTCACCCCTCCACTTT
TRBV30	TRBJ2-1	NA	NA	CAWSRLNEQFF	TGTGCCTGGAGTAGACTTAATGAGCAGTTCTTC
TRBV6-5	TRBJ1-1	NA	NA	CASSYRVTPDEAFF	TGTGCCAGCAGTTATAGAGTCACTCCTGATGAAGCTTTCTTT
TRBV5-1	TRBJ2-5	NA	NA	CASSSRAGTETQYF	TGCGCCAGCAGCTCAAGGGCGGGAACGGAGACCCAGTACTTC
TRBV5-4	TRBJ1-1	TRBD1	NA	CASSFRGTGQAFF	TGTGCCAGCAGCTTTAGGGGGACAGGACAAGCTTTCTTT
TRBV7-6	TRBJ1-2	NA	few	CASSSDIGHGYTF	TGTGCCAGCAGCTCGGACATAGGGCACGGCTACACCTTC
TRBV5-1	TRBJ1-2	NA	NA	CASSLGQDVYGYTF	TGCGCCAGCAGCTTGGGACAGGACGTCTATGGCTACACCTTC
TRBV30	TRBJ2-7	NA	NA	CAWSVLEGYRGQYF	TGTGCCTGGAGTGTACTGGAAGGATACCGCGGGCAGTACTTC
TRBV27	TRBJ2-3	NA	once	CASSLTDILDTQYF	TGTGCCAGCAGTTTAACAGATATCCTAGATACGCAGTATTTT
TRBV4-1	TRBJ2-2	NA	NA	CASSQDGGRRNTGELFF	TGCGCCAGCAGCCAAGATGGGGGGAGAAGGAACACCGGGGAGCTGTTTTTT
TRBV4-3	TRBJ2-4	TRBD2	NA	CASSQGALAGDIAKNIQYF	TGCGCCAGCAGCCAAGGAGCTCTAGCGGGGGACATAGCCAAAAACATTCAGTACTTC
TRBV4-2	TRBJ2-2	TRBD1	NA	CASSQETGTGELFF	TGTGCCAGCAGCCAAGAGACAGGGACCGGGGAGCTGTTTTTT
TRBV20-1	TRBJ1-1	TRBD1	NA	CSALDRDEAFF	TGCAGTGCTCTAGACAGGGATGAAGCTTTCTTT
TRBV27	TRBJ2-1	TRBD1	NA	CASSLGTGENEQFF	TGTGCCAGCAGTTTGGGGACAGGGGAAAATGAGCAGTTCTTC
TRBV29-1	TRBJ2-1	TRBD1	NA	CSVPKTRQGAIYNEQFF	TGCAGCGTTCCCAAAACTAGACAGGGGGCCATCTACAATGAGCAGTTCTTC
TRBV6-5	TRBJ1-2	NA	NA	CASTNQNYGYTF	TGTGCCAGCACAAATCAGAACTATGGCTACACCTTC
TRBV9	TRBJ2-2	NA	NA	CASSVGLESITGELFF	TGTGCCAGCAGCGTAGGACTTGAGTCAATCACCGGGGAGCTGTTTTTT
TRBV12-5	TRBJ1-1	NA	NA	CAAILAGRTEAFF	TGTGCCGCGATATTAGCGGGACGCACTGAAGCTTTCTTT
TRBV7-3	TRBJ2-5	TRBD2	NA	CASSLGLAGGLQETQYF	TGTGCCAGCAGCTTAGGACTAGCGGGAGGGTTACAAGAGACCCAGTACTTC
TRBV19	TRBJ1-2	NA	NA	CASSMTENYGYTF	TGTGCCAGTAGTATGACAGAAAACTATGGCTACACCTTC